Below are 25 T cell receptor beta chains sequenced from a single sample in a study of T cell repertoires in cytomegalovirus infection. TCRdb reanalysed the reads using MiXCR and keeps one entry per CDR3 protein. This table holds 640,000 or so distinct CDR3 sequences, around 32% found once. These receptors lack a known antigen. The source was cultured PBMCs, collected from culture after CMV antigen stimulation. The source of these receptors is a human donor in good health (CMV status not recorded). Some clones in this sample may be carry-over from other donors' samples.

Only one count was recorded for this clonotype. An end of the junction does not agree with germline; a read error may underlie this. V is TRBV20-1 and J is TRBJ1-2; 7 bases line up with TRBD1. Per the germline V gene, CDR1 is DFQATT and CDR2 is SNEGSKA (reference sequence). CDR3 length equals 13 residues. In DNA, the CDR3 is TGCAGTGCCAGAGCTGGCAGGGGGTATGGCTACACCTTC. It encodes CSARAGRGYGYTF.

This chain connects TRBV15 to TRBJ2-7; D perhaps matches TRBD1 (6 bases). The CDR3 loop spans 13 amino acids. Germline CDR1 reads LNHNV; CDR2 reads YYDKDF (reference sequence). Trimming removed 1 base from V and 6 bases from J, with 10 bases in between. CDR3 DNA: TGTGCCACCAGCAGAGGACAGGAGAGCGAGCAGTACTTC. Protein sequence: CATSRGQESEQYF.

There are a few counts of this clonotype. The chain is built from TRBV7-8 and TRBJ1-6, with D maybe TRBD1 (6 bases). Germline-derived CDR1 and CDR2 are SGHVS and FQNEAQ. The V and J ends lost 3 bases and 9 bases respectively, with 21 bases between them. The CDR3 is 17 residues long. CDR3 in amino acids: CASSFSQGTLMGSPLHF. In DNA, the CDR3 is TGTGCCAGCAGCTTCTCACAGGGAACCCTAATGGGTTCACCCCTCCACTTT.

The J gene is TRBJ2-2, the V gene TRBV20-1; D not resolved. V shed 0 bases and J shed 5 bases, with 13 bases lying between them. The germline CDR1 and CDR2 sequences are DFQATT and SNEGSKA (reference sequence). The CDR3 extends over 15 amino acids. CDR3 coding DNA: TGCAGTGCTAGAGACCCTGGCCATGGGACCGGGGAGCTGTTTTTT. Amino acids: CSARDPGHGTGELFF.

Only a few counts were recorded for this clonotype. V and J are TRBV6-2 or TRBV6-3 and TRBJ2-5; TRBD2 matches at 12 bases. J was trimmed by 4 bases and V by 5 bases; bases with no gene match: 8. The CDR3 length is 16 residues. Germline values: CDR1 MNHEY, CDR2 SVGEGT. This CDR3 is CASSPLAGGSGETQYF. In nucleotides, the CDR3 is TGTGCCAGCAGTCCACTAGCGGGGGGATCGGGAGAGACCCAGTACTTC.

This clonotype was observed at least ten times. J is TRBJ2-6 and V is TRBV7-2, with 7 bases identical to TRBD1. Germline CDR1 and CDR2: SGHTA and FQGNSA. This CDR3 has 17 amino acids. V dropped 1 base and J dropped 0; count of bases not matched to a gene: 3. The CDR3 coding sequence is TGTGCCAGCAGCTTAGTAGGGACAGCCTCTGGGGCCAACGTCCTGACTTTC. Translating it yields CASSLVGTASGANVLTF.

This clonotype was seen repeatedly, ten times or more. The rearrangement joins TRBV7-2 to TRBJ2-3, with D hard to call. CDR1 SGHTA and CDR2 FQGNSA come from the germline V gene. The V end lost 5 bases, the J end lost 5 bases, and 11 bases lay between the germline ends. This CDR3 contains 13 residues. CDR3 protein: CASSLFREDTQYF. The CDR3 DNA reads TGTGCCAGCAGCCTATTTAGGGAAGATACGCAGTATTTT. The entire variable domain, with the rest obtained from reference TRBV7-2 and TRBJ2-3, is as follows: GAGVSQSPSNKVTEKGKDVELRCDPISGHTALYWYRQSLGQGLEFLIYFQGNSAPDKSGLPSDRFSAERTGGSVSTLTIQRTQQEDSAVYLCASSLFREDTQYFGPGTRLTVL.

The rearrangement joins TRBV20-1 to TRBJ2-5, with D uncertain. CDR1 DFQATT and CDR2 SNEGSKA come from the germline V gene (reference sequence). The V end was cut by 2 bases, the J end by 5 bases, with 15 bases between. The CDR3 consists of 14 residues. The CDR3 is CSARYLRLGETQYF. The CDR3 nucleotides are TGCAGTGCTAGATATCTGCGCCTGGGGGAGACCCAGTACTTC.

The rearrangement uses TRBV7-2 and TRBJ1-2; D is possibly TRBD1 (5 bases). The CDR3 length is 13 residues. V lost 2 bases and J 13 bases, leaving 17 bases between the germline ends. Germline CDR1 reads SGHTA; CDR2 reads FQGNSA. The CDR3 protein is CASSLRSGTGITF. The CDR3 nucleotides read TGTGCCAGCAGCTTAAGATCGGGGACCGGGATCACCTTC.

This clonotype showed up just a few times. The chain couples TRBV14 to TRBJ2-4; D uncertain. CDR3 length: 17 amino acids. CDR1 is SGHDN and CDR2 is FVKESK in the germline V gene. The germline V and J ends were trimmed by 0 bases and 0 bases, with 12 bases remaining between them. The CDR3, as DNA: TGTGCCAGCAGCCAAGAGGCAGTCGAATTAGCCAAAAACATTCAGTACTTC. Translating it yields CASSQEAVELAKNIQYF.

This clonotype was detected only a few times. The chain couples TRBV5-1 to TRBJ2-7, with D perhaps TRBD2 (5 bases). This CDR3 is built from 13 residues. V was pared by 4 bases and J by 6 bases, with 14 bases between. Germline V gene lookup returns CDR1 SGHRS and CDR2 YFSETQ. The CDR3 nucleotides are TGCGCCAGCAGCACGGGAAGGGTTGGCGAGCAGTACTTC. Translating it yields CASSTGRVGEQYF.

The V gene is TRBV10-3, the J gene TRBJ2-3, with D possibly being TRBD1 (5 bases). Per the germline V gene, CDR1 is ENHRY and CDR2 is SYGVKD. This CDR3 has 14 amino acids. V lost 6 bases to trimming and J lost 0 bases, with 10 bases between them. The CDR3 loop is CAIRPDRSTDTQYF. CDR3 DNA sequence: TGTGCCATCAGGCCAGACAGAAGCACAGATACGCAGTATTTT.

This clonotype was seen ten or more times. The gene calls are TRBV7-2 and TRBJ1-2; D call uncertain. Germline V lookup: CDR1 SGHTA, CDR2 FQGNSA. This CDR3 spans 14 amino acids. Trimming cost V 5 bases and J 5 bases, with 15 bases left between them. CDR3 in amino acids: CASSPSLGSYGYTF. The CDR3 DNA is TGTGCCAGCAGCCCGAGCCTGGGATCATATGGCTACACCTTC.

This chain uses TRBV6-2 or TRBV6-3 with TRBJ1-2; D is ambiguous. The CDR3 is 14 amino acids. Germline CDR1 and CDR2: MNHEY and SVGEGT. Trimming removed 3 bases at V and 3 bases at J, with 11 bases between. CDR3: CASSYAPRDYGYTF. The CDR3 DNA is TGTGCCAGCAGTTATGCACCAAGGGACTATGGCTACACCTTC.

This clonotype was counted a few times. The chain recombines TRBV19 with TRBJ2-5; D is unclear. V gave up 4 bases and J gave up 2 bases, with 11 bases separating them. The germline V gene encodes CDR1 LNHDA and CDR2 SQIVND (reference sequence). The CDR3 loop spans 14 amino acids. CDR3 in amino acids: CASSRSHGQETQYF. The CDR3 nucleotides are TGTGCCAGTAGTAGGTCTCACGGTCAAGAGACCCAGTACTTC.

The sample holds a few counts of this clonotype. This rearrangement joins TRBV15 to TRBJ2-2; perhaps TRBD1 as D (5 bases). Trimming removed 6 bases from V and 8 bases from J, with 13 bases in between. CDR1 is LNHNV, CDR2 YYDKDF, per germline (reference sequence). This CDR3 is built from 13 residues. The CDR3 nucleotides read TGTGCCACCAGAGGAGACAGTCCAGGGGAGCTGTTTTTT. Encoded protein: CATRGDSPGELFF.

The chain combines TRBV18 with TRBJ1-5; maybe TRBD1 (5 bases). Germline V gene sequence: CDR1 KGHSH, CDR2 LQKENI. Between the trimmed V and J ends, which lost 2 bases and 5 bases, there was a span of 13 bases. This CDR3 has 15 residues. For the CDR3, the DNA is TGTGCCAGCTCACCAACACAGGACGTGTATCAGCCCCAGCATTTT. Residues: CASSPTQDVYQPQHF.

This clonotype was seen a handful of times. The chain links TRBV12-3 or TRBV12-4 to TRBJ2-5; TRBD1 aligns across 11 bases. CDR3 length equals 15 residues. The V segment lost 3 bases and the J segment 5 bases; nucleotides outside the gene matches: 5. The DNA of the CDR3 is TGTGCCAGCAGTTTTCGGACAGGGGGCAGTGAGACCCAGTACTTC. Protein sequence: CASSFRTGGSETQYF.

V usage is TRBV29-1 and J usage is TRBJ2-2, with TRBD2 identical over 11 bases. This CDR3 region has 14 residues. V lost 2 bases and J lost 8; bases outside the gene matches: 4. CDR1 is SQVTM, CDR2 ANQGSEA, per germline. The CDR3 reads CSVELAGGGGELFF. Written as DNA, the CDR3 is TGCAGCGTTGAACTAGCGGGAGGCGGGGGGGAGCTGTTTTTT.

This rearrangement joins TRBV12-3 or TRBV12-4 to TRBJ2-3; 10 positions match TRBD2. V trimming: 2 bases; J trimming: 3 bases; junction bases outside the gene matches: 17. The CDR3 has 20 residues. The CDR3 DNA reads as TGTGCCAGCAGTTTAACTAGCGGGGTCGTTCGGAAGGTTGGTACAGATACGCAGTATTTT. Encoded protein: CASSLTSGVVRKVGTDTQYF.

The chain carries TRBV5-6 and TRBJ2-7; 7 bases line up with TRBD1. Per the germline V gene, CDR1 is SGHDT and CDR2 is YYEEEE. The CDR3 runs to 14 residues. V lost 4 bases, J lost 0 bases, and 4 bases stayed unmatched. The CDR3 region is CASSVQGVSYEQYF. CDR3 DNA sequence: TGTGCCAGCAGCGTTCAGGGGGTCTCCTACGAGCAGTACTTC.

There are a few counts of this clonotype. The CDR3 DNA reads TGTGCCAGCAGTGAATCTTGGGGAGGGACAGAGCAGTACTTC. Protein product: CASSESWGGTEQYF. The chain recombines TRBV6-1 with TRBJ2-7, with D maybe TRBD2 (7 bases). Trimming pared 2 bases from V and 7 bases from J, leaving 15 bases between. The germline gives CDR1 MNHNS, CDR2 SASEGT. The CDR3 has 14 amino acids.

In this sample, this clonotype turned up a few times. The CDR3 loop is CSARGPRGGTEAFF. The CDR3 region has the DNA TGCAGTGCTAGAGGGCCTCGCGGGGGCACTGAAGCTTTCTTT. This chain uses TRBV20-1 with TRBJ1-1; possible D gene TRBD1, 5 bases. This CDR3 comprises 14 residues. V shed 1 base and J shed 4 bases, with 13 bases lying between them. Germline loops: CDR1 DFQATT, CDR2 SNEGSKA (reference sequence).

The rearrangement joins TRBV11-2 to TRBJ2-5, with D unresolved. The CDR3 has 12 residues. Between the trimmed V and J ends, which lost 1 base and 10 bases, there was a span of 10 bases. Germline V gene sequence: CDR1 SGHAT, CDR2 FQNNGV. The DNA for the CDR3 is TGTGCCAGCAGCTTAGTAGACCGATACCAGTACTTC. Encoded protein: CASSLVDRYQYF.

The sample holds a few counts of this clonotype. V is TRBV7-6 and J is TRBJ1-3; the D gene is possibly TRBD1 (5 bases). V was cut by 5 bases and J by 0 bases, with 14 bases left in between. CDR1 and CDR2 (germline): SGHVS, FNYEAQ. The CDR3 loop spans 16 amino acids. The CDR3 here is CASSRRDRVSGNTIYF. CDR3 in DNA: TGTGCCAGCAGCCGACGGGACCGCGTCTCTGGAAACACCATATATTTT.